This T cell receptor (beta chain) comes out of a study of OX40 agonist ivuxolimab in advanced cancers. Findings and limits, study-wide: Clonal expansion was among the lowest in partial responders at 0.1-3.0 mg/kg, especially CD8+.

Points on this clone: The target antigen is unknown.

Germline loops: CDR1 MNHEY, CDR2 SMNVEV (reference sequence). V gave up 6 bases and J gave up 2 bases; unmatched junction bases: 6. This CDR3 is built from 15 residues. Profiled with immunoSEQ multiplex PCR; TCRdb holds only in-frame clones, not every one. The table records tens of thousands of clones, approximately 88% of them present only once. The TCR originated in an adult with an advanced solid tumor such as melanoma, head and neck, liver or kidney cancer. The input for sequencing was CD4+ or CD8+ T cells sorted from blood, taken in a trial of the OX40 agonist ivuxolimab. The V and J genes are TRBV27 and TRBJ2-3; 9 bases match TRBD2. CDR3 amino acids: CASRSLAGVTDTQYF. The CDR3 nucleotides are TGTGCCAGCAGGTCCTTAGCGGGGGTCACAGATACGCAGTATTTT.